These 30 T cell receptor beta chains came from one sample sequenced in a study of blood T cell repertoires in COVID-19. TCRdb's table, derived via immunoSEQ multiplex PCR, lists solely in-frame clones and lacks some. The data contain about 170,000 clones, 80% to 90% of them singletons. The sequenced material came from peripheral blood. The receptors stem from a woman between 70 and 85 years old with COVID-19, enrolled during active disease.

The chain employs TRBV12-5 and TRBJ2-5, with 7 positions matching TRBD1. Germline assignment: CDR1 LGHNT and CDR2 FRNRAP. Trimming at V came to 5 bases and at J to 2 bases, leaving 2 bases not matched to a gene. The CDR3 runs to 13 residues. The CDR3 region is CASGVTGQETQYF. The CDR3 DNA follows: TGTGCTAGTGGTGTGACAGGGCAAGAGACCCAGTACTTC.

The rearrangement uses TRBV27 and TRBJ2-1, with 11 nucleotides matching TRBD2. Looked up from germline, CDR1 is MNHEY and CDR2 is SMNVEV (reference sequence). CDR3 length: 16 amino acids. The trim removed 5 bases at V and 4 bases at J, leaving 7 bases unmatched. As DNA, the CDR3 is TGTGCCAGCAGTCTAGCGGGAGGACTTCTTTACAATGAGCAGTTCTTC. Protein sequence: CASSLAGGLLYNEQFF.

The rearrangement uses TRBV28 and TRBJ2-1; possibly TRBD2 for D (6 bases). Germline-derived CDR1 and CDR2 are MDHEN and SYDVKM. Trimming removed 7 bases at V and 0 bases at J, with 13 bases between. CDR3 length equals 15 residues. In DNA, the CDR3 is TGTGCCAGCACCGTTTGGGGGGACTCCTACAATGAGCAGTTCTTC. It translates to CASTVWGDSYNEQFF.

CDR3 nucleotides: TGCGCCAGCAGCCACTCTACGGGTGATTTCCTAGGCGGCGGTGAGCAGTACTTC. Its protein is CASSHSTGDFLGGGEQYF. The chain employs TRBV4-1 and TRBJ2-7; unclear D gene. Germline-derived CDR1 and CDR2 are MGHRA and YSYEKL. Trimming pared 3 bases from V and 7 bases from J, leaving 28 bases between. This CDR3 contains 18 residues.

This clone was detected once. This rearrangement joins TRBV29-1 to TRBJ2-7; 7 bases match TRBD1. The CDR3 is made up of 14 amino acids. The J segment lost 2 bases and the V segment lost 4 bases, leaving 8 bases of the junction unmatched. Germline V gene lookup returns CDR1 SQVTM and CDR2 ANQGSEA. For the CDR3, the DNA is TGCAGCGTTGTTAGGGACAGCCACCCCTACGAGCAGTACGTC. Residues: CSVVRDSHPYEQYV.

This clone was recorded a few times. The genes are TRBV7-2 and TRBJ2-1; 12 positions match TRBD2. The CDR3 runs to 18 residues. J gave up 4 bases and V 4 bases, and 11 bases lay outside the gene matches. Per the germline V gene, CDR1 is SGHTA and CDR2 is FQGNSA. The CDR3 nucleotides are TGTGCCAGCAGCTCGCCCTGGACTAGCGGGAATCAATACAATGAGCAGTTCTTC. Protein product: CASSSPWTSGNQYNEQFF. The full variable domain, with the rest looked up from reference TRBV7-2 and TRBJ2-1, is GAGVSQSPSNKVTEKGKDVELRCDPISGHTALYWYRQSLGQGLEFLIYFQGNSAPDKSGLPSDRFSAERTGGSVSTLTIQRTQQEDSAVYLCASSSPWTSGNQYNEQFFGPGTRLTVL.

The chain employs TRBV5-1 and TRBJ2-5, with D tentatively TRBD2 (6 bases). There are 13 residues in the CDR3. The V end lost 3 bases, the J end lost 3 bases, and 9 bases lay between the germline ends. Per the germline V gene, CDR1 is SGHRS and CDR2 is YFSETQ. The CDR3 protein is CASSYGGEETQYF. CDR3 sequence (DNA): TGCGCCAGCAGCTATGGAGGGGAAGAGACCCAGTACTTC.

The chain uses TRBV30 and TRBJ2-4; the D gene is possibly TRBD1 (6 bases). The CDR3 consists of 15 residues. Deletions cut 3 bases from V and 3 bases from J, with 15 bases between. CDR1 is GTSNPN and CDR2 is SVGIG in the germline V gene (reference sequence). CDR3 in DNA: TGTGCCTGGAGACAGGGCAGTTTGGGCAAAAACATTCAGTACTTC. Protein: CAWRQGSLGKNIQYF. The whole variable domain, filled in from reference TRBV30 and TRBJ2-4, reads SQTIHQWPATLVQPVGSPLSLECTVEGTSNPNLYWYRQAAGRGLQLLFYSVGIGQISSEVPQNLSASRPQDRQFILSSKKLLLSDSGFYLCAWRQGSLGKNIQYFGAGTRLSVL.

CDR3 nucleotide sequence: TGTGCCACATCCGGGACTACTGGAAACACCATATATTTT. Translation gives CATSGTTGNTIYF. This chain joins TRBV10-3 and TRBJ1-3, with a tentative D call TRBD1 (5 bases). Germline CDR1 and CDR2: ENHRY and SYGVKD. The ends were cut back, 10 bases at V and 2 bases at J, with 12 bases in the middle. The CDR3 sequence is 13 residues long.

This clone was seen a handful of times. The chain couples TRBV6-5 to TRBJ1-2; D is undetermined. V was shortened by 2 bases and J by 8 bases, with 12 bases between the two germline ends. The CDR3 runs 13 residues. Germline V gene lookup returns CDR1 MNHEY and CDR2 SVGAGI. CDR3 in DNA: TGTGCCAGCAGTTACCGACTTAGCGGGGGCTACACCTTC. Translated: CASSYRLSGGYTF.

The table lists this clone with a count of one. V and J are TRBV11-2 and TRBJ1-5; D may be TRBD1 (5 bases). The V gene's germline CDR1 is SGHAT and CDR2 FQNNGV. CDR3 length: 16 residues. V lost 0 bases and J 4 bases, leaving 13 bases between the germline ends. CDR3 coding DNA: TGTGCCAGCAGCTTAGAGGGCCAGGGTATTAATCAGCCCCAGCATTTT. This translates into CASSLEGQGINQPQHF.

The chain's CDR3 is CASSLMVQRGGETQYF. CDR3 sequence (DNA): TGTGCCAGCAGCTTAATGGTGCAGCGGGGTGGGGAGACCCAGTACTTC. J is TRBJ2-5 and V is TRBV11-2; TRBD2 matches 7 bases. V lost 2 bases and J lost 5; bases outside the gene matches: 11. The CDR3 extends over 16 amino acids. Germline V CDR1 and CDR2: SGHAT, FQNNGV.

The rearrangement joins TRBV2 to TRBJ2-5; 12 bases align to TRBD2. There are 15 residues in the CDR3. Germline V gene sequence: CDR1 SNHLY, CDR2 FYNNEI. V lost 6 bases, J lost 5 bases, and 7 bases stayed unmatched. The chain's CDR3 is CASRALAGGLETQYF. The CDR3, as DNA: TGTGCCAGCAGAGCCCTAGCGGGGGGGCTCGAGACCCAGTACTTC.

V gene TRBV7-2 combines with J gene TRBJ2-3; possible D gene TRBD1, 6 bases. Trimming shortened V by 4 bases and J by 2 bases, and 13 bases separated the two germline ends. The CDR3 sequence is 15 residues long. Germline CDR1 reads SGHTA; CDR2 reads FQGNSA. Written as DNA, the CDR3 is TGTGCCAGCAGCTCGACAGGAGAACACACAGATACGCAGTATTTT. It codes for CASSSTGEHTDTQYF.

CDR3: CASSSGTSGQETQYF. The DNA for the CDR3 is TGTGCCAGCAGCTCAGGTACTAGCGGCCAAGAGACCCAGTACTTC. This chain uses TRBV7-6 with TRBJ2-5; 8 bases agree with TRBD2. V shed 4 bases, J shed 1 base, and the junction held 5 bases outside the gene matches. Per germline, CDR1 SGHVS and CDR2 FNYEAQ. The CDR3 length is 15 residues. Variable domain in full (rest from reference TRBV7-6 and TRBJ2-5): GAGVSQSPRYKVTKRGQDVALRCDPISGHVSLYWYRQALGQGPEFLTYFNYEAQQDKSGLPNDRFSAERPEGSISTLTIQRTEQRDSAMYRCASSSGTSGQETQYFGPGTRLLVL.

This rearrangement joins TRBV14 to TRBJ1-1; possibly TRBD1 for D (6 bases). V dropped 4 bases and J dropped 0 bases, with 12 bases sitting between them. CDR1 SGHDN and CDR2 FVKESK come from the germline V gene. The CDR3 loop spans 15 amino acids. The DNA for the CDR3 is TGTGCCAGCAGCCCCGGACAGCTCATGAACACTGAAGCTTTCTTT. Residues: CASSPGQLMNTEAFF.

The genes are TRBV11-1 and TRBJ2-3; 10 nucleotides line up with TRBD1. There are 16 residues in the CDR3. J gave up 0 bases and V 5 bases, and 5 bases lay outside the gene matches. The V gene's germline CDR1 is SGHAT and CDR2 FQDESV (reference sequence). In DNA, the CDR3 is TGTGCCAGCAGCGAAAGGACAGGGGGGAGCACAGATACGCAGTATTTT. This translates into CASSERTGGSTDTQYF.

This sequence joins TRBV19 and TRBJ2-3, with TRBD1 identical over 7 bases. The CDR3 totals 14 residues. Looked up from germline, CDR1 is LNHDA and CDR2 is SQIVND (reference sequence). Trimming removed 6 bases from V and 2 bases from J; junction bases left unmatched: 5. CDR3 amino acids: CASSLDRATDTQYF. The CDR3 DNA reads TGTGCCAGTAGCCTCGACAGGGCCACAGATACGCAGTATTTT.

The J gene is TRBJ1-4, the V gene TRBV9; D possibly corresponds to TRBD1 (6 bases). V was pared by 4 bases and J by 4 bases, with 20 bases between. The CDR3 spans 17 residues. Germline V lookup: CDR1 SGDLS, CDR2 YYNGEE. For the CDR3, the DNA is TGTGCCAGCAGCCCCACAGTAGGGGGGGGGTATAATGAAAAACTGTTTTTT. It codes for CASSPTVGGGYNEKLFF. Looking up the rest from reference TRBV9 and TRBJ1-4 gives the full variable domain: DSGVTQTPKHLITATGQRVTLRCSPRSGDLSVYWYQQSLDQGLQFLIQYYNGEERAKGNILERFSAQQFPDLHSELNLSSLELGDSALYFCASSPTVGGGYNEKLFFGSGTQLSVL.

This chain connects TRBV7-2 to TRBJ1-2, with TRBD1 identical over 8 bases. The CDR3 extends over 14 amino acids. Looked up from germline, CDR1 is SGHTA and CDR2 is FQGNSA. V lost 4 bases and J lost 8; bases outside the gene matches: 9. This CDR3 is CASSSDRAFSGYTF. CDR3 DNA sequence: TGTGCCAGCAGCTCGGACAGGGCTTTTTCGGGCTACACCTTC.

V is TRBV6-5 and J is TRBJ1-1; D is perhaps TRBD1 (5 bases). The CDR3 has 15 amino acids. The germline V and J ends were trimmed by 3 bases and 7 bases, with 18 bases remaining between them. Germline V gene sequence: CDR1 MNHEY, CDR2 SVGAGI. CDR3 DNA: TGTGCCAGCAGTTATTCTAATGGACATACGGGTGAAGCTTTCTTT. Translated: CASSYSNGHTGEAFF.

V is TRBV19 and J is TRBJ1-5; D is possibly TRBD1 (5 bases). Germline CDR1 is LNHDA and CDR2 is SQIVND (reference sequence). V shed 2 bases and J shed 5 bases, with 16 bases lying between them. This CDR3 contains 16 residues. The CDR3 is CASSIIIRTHYQPQHF. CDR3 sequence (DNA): TGTGCCAGTAGTATAATTATTAGGACACATTATCAGCCCCAGCATTTT.

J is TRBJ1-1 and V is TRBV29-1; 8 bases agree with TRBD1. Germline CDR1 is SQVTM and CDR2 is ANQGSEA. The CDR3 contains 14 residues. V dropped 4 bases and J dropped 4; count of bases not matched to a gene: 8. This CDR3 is CSVATGDGGTEAFF. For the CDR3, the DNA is TGCAGCGTTGCGACAGGGGATGGGGGCACTGAAGCTTTCTTT.

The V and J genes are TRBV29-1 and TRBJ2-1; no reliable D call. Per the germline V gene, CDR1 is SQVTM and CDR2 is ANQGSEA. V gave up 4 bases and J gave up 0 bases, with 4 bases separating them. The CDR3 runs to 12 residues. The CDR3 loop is CSVAVSYNEQFF. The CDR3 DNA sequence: TGCAGCGTTGCCGTCTCCTACAATGAGCAGTTCTTC.

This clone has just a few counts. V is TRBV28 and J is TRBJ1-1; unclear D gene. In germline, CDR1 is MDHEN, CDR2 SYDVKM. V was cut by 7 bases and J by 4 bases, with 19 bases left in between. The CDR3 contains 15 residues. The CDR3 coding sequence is TGTGCCAGCATAACGCCCTCTTATTCAGGCACTGAAGCTTTCTTT. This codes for CASITPSYSGTEAFF. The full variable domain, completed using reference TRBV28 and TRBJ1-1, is DVKVTQSSRYLVKRTGEKVFLECVQDMDHENMFWYRQDPGLGLRLIYFSYDVKMKEKGDIPEGYSVSREKKERFSLILESASTNQTSMYLCASITPSYSGTEAFFGQGTRLTVV.

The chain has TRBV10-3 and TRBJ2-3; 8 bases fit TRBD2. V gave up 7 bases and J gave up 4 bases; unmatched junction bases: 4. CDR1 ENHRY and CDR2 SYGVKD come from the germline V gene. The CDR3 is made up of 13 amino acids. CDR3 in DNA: TGTGCCATCAAACCAGCGGGGGCAGATACGCAGTATTTT. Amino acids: CAIKPAGADTQYF.

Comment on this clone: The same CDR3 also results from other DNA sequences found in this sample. The CDR3 reads CASSIRGEKLFF. The DNA for the CDR3 is TGTGCCAGTAGTATCCGGGGTGAAAAACTGTTTTTT. The chain uses TRBV19 and TRBJ1-4; D is uncertain. The length of the CDR3 is 12 residues. In germline, CDR1 is LNHDA, CDR2 SQIVND (reference sequence). V lost 3 bases and J lost 7, with 6 bases in between.

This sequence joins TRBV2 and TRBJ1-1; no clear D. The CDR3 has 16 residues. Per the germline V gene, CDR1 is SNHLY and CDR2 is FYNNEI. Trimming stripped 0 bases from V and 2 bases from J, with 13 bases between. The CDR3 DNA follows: TGTGCCAGCAGTGAAGCGCTTGCCAGTATCAACACTGAAGCTTTCTTT. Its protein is CASSEALASINTEAFF.

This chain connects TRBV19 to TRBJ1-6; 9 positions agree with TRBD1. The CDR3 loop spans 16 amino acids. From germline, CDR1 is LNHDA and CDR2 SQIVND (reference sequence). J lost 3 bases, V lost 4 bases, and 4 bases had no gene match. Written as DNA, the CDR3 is TGTGCCAGTAGTACCTCGGACAGGGGCTATAATTCACCCCTCCACTTT. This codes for CASSTSDRGYNSPLHF.

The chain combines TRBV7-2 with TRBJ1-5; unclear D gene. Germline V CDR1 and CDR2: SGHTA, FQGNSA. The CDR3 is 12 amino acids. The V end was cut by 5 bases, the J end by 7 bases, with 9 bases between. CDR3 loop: CASSPARQPQHF. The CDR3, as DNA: TGTGCCAGCAGCCCGGCGAGGCAGCCCCAGCATTTT.